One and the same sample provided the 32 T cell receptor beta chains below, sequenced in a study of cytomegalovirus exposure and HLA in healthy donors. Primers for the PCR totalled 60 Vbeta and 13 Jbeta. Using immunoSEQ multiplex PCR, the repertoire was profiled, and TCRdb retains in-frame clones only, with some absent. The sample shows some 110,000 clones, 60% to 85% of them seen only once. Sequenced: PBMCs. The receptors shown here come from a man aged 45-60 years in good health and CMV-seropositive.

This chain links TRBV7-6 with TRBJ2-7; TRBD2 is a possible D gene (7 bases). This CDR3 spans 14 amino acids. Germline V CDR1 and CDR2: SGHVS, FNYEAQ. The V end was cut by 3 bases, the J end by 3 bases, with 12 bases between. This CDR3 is CASSFGGGHYEQYF. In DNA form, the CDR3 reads TGTGCCAGCAGCTTTGGGGGGGGGCACTACGAGCAGTACTTC.

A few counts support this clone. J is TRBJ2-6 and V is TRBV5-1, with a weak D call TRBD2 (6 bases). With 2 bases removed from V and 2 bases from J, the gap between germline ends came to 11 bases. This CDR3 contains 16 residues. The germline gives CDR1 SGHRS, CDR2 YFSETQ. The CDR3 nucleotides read TGCGCCAGCAGCTTAAAAGGAGGGGCTGGGGCCAACGTCCTGACTTTC. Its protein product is CASSLKGGAGANVLTF.

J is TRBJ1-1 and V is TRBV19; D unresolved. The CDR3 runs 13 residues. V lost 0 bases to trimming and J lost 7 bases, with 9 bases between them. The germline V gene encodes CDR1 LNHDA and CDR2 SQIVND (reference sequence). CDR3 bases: TGTGCCAGTAGTATAGAAGCAAGAAATGAAGCTTTCTTT. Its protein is CASSIEARNEAFF.

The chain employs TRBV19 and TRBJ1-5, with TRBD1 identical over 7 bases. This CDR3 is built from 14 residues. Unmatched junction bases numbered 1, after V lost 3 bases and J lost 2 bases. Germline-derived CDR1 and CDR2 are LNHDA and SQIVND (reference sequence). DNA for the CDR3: TGTGCCAGTAGTATTACAGGGGGCAATCAGCCCCAGCATTTT. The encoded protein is CASSITGGNQPQHF.

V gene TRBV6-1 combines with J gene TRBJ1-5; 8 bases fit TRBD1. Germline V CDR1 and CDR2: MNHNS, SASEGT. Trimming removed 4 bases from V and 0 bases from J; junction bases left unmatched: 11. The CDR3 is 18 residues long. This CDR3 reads CASSGAGGGSGSNQPQHF. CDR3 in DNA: TGTGCCAGCAGTGGTGCAGGGGGCGGTTCTGGTAGCAATCAGCCCCAGCATTTT.

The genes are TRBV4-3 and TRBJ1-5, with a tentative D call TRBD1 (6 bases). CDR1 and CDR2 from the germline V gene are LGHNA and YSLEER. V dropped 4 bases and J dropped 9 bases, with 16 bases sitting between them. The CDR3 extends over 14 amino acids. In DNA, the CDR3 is TGCGCCAGCAGCCCTTCGGCAGGGGCAAGGCCCCAGCATTTT. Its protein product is CASSPSAGARPQHF.

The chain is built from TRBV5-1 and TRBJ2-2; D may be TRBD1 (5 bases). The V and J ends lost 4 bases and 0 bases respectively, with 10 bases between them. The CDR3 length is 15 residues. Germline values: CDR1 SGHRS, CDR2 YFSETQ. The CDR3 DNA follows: TGCGCCAGCAGCCTGGACACGCCGAACACCGGGGAGCTGTTTTTT. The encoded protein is CASSLDTPNTGELFF.

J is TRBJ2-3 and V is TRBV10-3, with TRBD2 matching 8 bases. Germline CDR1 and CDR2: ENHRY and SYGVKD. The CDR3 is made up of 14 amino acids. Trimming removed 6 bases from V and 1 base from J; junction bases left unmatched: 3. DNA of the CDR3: TGTGCCATCAGCCCGGGGGGGGGCACAGATACGCAGTATTTT. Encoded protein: CAISPGGGTDTQYF.

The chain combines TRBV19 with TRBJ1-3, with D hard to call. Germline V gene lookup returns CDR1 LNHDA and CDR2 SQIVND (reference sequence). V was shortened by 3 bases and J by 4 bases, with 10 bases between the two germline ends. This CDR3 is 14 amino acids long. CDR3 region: CASSITVGGNTIYF. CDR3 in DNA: TGTGCCAGTAGTATTACAGTGGGCGGAAACACCATATATTTT.

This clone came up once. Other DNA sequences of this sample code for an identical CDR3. This CDR3 is CASSPGTGNQPQHF. The CDR3 region has the DNA TGTGCCAGCTCACCAGGGACAGGGAATCAGCCCCAGCATTTT. The rearrangement links TRBV18 to TRBJ1-5; 9 bases line up with TRBD1. The CDR3 extends over 14 amino acids. The junction had 0 bases not matched to a gene; V was cut back by 2 bases and J by 4 bases. CDR1 is KGHSH, CDR2 LQKENI, per germline.

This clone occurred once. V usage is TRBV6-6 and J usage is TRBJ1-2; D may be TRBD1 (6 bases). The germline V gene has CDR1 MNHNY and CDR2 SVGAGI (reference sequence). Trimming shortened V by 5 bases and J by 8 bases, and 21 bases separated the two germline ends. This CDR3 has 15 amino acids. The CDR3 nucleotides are TGTGCCAGCAGTCGCTCGACAGGTGCGGGGGGGGGCTACACCTTC. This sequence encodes CASSRSTGAGGGYTF.

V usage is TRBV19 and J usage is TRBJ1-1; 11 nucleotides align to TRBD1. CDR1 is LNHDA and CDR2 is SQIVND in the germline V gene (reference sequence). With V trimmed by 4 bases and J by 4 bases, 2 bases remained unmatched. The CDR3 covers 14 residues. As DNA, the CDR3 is TGTGCCAGTAGTAGCGGGACAGGGGGCACTGAAGCTTTCTTT. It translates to CASSSGTGGTEAFF.

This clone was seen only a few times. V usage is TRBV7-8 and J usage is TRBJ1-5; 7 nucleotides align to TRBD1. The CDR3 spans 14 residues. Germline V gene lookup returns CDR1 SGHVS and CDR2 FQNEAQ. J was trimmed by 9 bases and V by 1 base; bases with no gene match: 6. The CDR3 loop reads CASSLGQGQGPQHF. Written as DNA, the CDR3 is TGTGCCAGCAGCTTAGGACAGGGCCAGGGGCCCCAGCATTTT.

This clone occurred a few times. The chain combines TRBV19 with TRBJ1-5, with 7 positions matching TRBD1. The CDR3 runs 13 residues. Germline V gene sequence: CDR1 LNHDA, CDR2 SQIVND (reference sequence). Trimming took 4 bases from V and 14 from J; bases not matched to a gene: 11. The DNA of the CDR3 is TGTGCCAGTAGTAGGACGGGACAGCCTTTTGAGCATTTT. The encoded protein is CASSRTGQPFEHF. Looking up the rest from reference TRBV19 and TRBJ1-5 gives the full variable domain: DGGITQSPKYLFRKEGQNVTLSCEQNLNHDAMYWYRQDPGQGLRLIYYSQIVNDFQKGDIAEGYSVSREKKESFPLTVTSAQKNPTAFYLCASSRTGQPFEHFGDGTRLSIL.

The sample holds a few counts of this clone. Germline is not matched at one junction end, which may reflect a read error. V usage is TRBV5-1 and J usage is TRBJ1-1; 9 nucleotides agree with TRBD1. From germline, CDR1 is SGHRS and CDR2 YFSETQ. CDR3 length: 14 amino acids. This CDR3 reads CASSLGQGHTEAFF. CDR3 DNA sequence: TGCGCCAGCAGTTTGGGACAGGGTCATACTGAAGCTTTCTTT.

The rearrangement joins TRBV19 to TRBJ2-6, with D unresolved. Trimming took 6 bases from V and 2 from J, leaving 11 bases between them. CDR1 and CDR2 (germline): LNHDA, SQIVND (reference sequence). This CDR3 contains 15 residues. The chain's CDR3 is CASSDLGTGANVLTF. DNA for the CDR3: TGTGCCAGTAGCGACCTGGGCACTGGGGCCAACGTCCTGACTTTC.

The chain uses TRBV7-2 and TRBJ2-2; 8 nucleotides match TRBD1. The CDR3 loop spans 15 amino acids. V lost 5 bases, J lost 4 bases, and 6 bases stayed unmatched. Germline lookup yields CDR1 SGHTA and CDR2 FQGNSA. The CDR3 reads CASSLQGALTGELFF. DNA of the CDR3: TGTGCCAGCAGCCTGCAGGGGGCTCTCACCGGGGAGCTGTTTTTT.

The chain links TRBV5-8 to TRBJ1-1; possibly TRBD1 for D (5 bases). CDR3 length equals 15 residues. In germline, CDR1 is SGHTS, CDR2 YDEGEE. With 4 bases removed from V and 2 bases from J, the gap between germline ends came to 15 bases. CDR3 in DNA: TGTGCCAGCAGCCTCTGGTGGGGGGTTAACACTGAAGCTTTCTTT. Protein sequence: CASSLWWGVNTEAFF.

The CDR3 region has the DNA TGTGCCAGCAGGCTAGGAGGGTCCTTCTCCTACGAGCAGTACTTC. Its protein is CASRLGGSFSYEQYF. This chain uses TRBV27 with TRBJ2-7; perhaps TRBD2 as D (6 bases). V shed 6 bases and J shed 0 bases, with 15 bases lying between them. Germline assignment: CDR1 MNHEY and CDR2 SMNVEV (reference sequence). The CDR3 loop spans 15 amino acids.

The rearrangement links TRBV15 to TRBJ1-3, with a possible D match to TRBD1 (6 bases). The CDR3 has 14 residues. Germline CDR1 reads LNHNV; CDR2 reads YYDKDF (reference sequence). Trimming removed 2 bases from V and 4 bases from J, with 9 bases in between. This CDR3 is CATSRQGPGNTIYF. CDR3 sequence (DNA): TGTGCCACCAGCAGACAGGGGCCCGGAAACACCATATATTTT.

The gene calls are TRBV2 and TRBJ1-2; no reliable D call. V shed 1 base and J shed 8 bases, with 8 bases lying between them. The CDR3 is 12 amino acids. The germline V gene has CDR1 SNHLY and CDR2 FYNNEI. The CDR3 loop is CASSEDWSGYTF. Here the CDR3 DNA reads TGTGCCAGCAGTGAAGACTGGAGCGGCTACACCTTC.

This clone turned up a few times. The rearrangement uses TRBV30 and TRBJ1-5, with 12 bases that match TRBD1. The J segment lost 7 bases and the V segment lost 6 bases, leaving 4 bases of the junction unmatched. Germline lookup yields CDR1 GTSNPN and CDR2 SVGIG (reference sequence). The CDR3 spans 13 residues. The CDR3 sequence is CACQGQGAQPQHF. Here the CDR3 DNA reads TGTGCCTGCCAGGGACAGGGGGCACAGCCCCAGCATTTT.

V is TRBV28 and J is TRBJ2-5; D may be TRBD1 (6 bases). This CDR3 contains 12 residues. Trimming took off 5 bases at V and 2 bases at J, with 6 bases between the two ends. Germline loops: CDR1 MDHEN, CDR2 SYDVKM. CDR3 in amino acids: CASSGQQETQYF. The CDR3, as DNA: TGTGCCAGCAGTGGACAGCAAGAGACCCAGTACTTC.

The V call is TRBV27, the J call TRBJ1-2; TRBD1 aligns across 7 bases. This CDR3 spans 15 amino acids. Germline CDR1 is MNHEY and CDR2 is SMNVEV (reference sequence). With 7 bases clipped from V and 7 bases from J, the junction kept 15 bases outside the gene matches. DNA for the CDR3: TGTGCCAGCACCTCGTTTTCAGGGGGGTTTGGTGGCTACACCTTC. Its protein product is CASTSFSGGFGGYTF.

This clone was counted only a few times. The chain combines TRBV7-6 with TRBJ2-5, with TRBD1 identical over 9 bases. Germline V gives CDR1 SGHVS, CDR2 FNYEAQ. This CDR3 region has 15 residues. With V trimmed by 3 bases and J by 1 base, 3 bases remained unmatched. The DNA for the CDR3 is TGTGCCAGCAGCTTGGGGACAGGGAGCCAAGAGACCCAGTACTTC. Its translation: CASSLGTGSQETQYF.

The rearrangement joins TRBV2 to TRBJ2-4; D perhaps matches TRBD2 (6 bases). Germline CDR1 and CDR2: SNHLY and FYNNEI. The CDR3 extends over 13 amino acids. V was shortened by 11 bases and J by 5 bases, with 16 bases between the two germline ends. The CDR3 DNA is TGTGCCGGCGGGCAGGGAGGCGAAAACATTCAGTACTTC. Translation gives CAGGQGGENIQYF.

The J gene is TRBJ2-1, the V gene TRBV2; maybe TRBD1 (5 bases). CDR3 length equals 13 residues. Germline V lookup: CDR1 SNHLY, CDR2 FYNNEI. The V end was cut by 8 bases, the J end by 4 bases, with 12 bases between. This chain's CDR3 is CASVRASYNEQFF. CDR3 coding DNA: TGTGCCAGCGTCAGGGCTTCTTACAATGAGCAGTTCTTC. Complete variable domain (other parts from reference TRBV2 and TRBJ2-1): EPEVTQTPSHQVTQMGQEVILRCVPISNHLYFYWYRQILGQKVEFLVSFYNNEISEKSEIFDDQFSVERPDGSNFTLKIRSTKLEDSAMYFCASVRASYNEQFFGPGTRLTVL.

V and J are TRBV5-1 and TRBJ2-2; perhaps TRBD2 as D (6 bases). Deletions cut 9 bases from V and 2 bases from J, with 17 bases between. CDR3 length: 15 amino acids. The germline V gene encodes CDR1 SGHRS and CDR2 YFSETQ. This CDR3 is CATVGGAENTGELFF. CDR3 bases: TGCGCCACCGTTGGCGGGGCCGAAAACACCGGGGAGCTGTTTTTT.

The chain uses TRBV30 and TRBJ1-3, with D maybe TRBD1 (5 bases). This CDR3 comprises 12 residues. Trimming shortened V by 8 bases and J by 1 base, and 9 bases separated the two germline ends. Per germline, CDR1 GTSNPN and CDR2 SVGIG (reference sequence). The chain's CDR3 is CAGGGSGNTIYF. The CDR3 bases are TGTGCCGGTGGGGGGTCTGGAAACACCATATATTTT.

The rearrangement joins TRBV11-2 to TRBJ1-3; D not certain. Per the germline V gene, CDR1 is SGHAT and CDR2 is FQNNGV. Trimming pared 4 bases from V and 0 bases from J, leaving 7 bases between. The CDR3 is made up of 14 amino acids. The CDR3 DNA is TGTGCCAGCAGCTCTGGGAGCTCTGGAAACACCATATATTTT. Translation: CASSSGSSGNTIYF. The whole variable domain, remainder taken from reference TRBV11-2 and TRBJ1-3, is EAGVAQSPRYKIIEKRQSVAFWCNPISGHATLYWYQQILGQGPKLLIQFQNNGVVDDSQLPKDRFSAERLKGVDSTLKIQPAKLEDSAVYLCASSSGSSGNTIYFGEGSWLTVV.

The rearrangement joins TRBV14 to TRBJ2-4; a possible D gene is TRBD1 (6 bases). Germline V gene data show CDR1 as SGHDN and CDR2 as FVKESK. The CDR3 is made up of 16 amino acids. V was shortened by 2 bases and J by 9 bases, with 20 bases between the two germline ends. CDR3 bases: TGTGCCAGCAGCCAATCTGGGACCTCTGGGACAAGCATTCAGTACTTC. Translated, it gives CASSQSGTSGTSIQYF.

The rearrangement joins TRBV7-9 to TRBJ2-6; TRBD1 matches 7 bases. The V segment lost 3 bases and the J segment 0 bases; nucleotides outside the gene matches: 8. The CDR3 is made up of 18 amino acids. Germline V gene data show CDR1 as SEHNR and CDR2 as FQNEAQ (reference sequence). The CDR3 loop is CASSFQGVVLSGANVLTF. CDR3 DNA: TGTGCCAGCAGCTTCCAGGGGGTGGTTCTCTCTGGGGCCAACGTCCTGACTTTC.